This T cell receptor beta chain was obtained from a study of OX40 agonist ivuxolimab in advanced cancers. Across the study: Patients receiving dose escalation had hepatocellular carcinoma, melanoma, renal cell or head and neck cancer.

Findings and caveats of the study: Partial responders at 0.1-3.0 mg/kg had among the lowest clonal expansion.

Germline V gene lookup returns CDR1 MDHEN and CDR2 SYDVKM. V gave up 5 bases and J gave up 2 bases; unmatched junction bases: 9. This CDR3 is 16 amino acids long. Only in-frame clones appear in the TCRdb table, and some are missing; sequencing was by immunoSEQ multiplex PCR. Of 100,000 or so clones detected, roughly 84% appear once; the ten largest clones hold 3% to 4.5%. With regard to this clone: The antigen is not known.

The source was CD4+ or CD8+ T cells sorted from blood, collected in a trial of the OX40 agonist ivuxolimab. This sequence originates from an adult with an advanced solid tumor such as melanoma, head and neck, liver or kidney cancer. V and J are TRBV28 and TRBJ2-7; 10 bases are shared with TRBD2. The CDR3 protein is CASSPDELAGAYEQYF. The DNA of the CDR3 is TGTGCCAGCAGTCCCGACGAGCTAGCGGGGGCCTACGAGCAGTACTTC.